Listed below are T cell receptor beta chains from one sample, sequenced in a study of blood T cell repertoires in COVID-19. Assay used: immunoSEQ multiplex PCR; TCRdb lists only in-frame clones, some missing. The sample consists of roughly 240,000 clones, 87% of them appearing once. Sample: PBMCs or T cells enriched from blood (not recorded which). These receptors all stem from a woman under 40 with acute COVID-19. CDR3s include the opening cysteine and the closing phenylalanine or tryptophan. The D gene is left open where the match is weak. The size entry is marked missing in some rows and otherwise reads once, few, many or a size class.

>.|13|TRBJ2-3|TRBD1|TRBV10-3
TGTGCCATCAAAGTACAGGGGGCAGATACGCAGTATTTT
CAIKVQGADTQYF
>.|12|TRBJ1-1|.|TRBV5-4
TGTGCCAGCAGCTGGGGGGGCGGGGAAGCTTTCTTT
CASSWGGGEAFF
>.|16|TRBJ2-7|TRBD1|TRBV7-2
TGTGCCAGCAGCTTAGCGATGGGGACAGCCTCCTACGAGCAGTACTTC
CASSLAMGTASYEQYF
>.|13|TRBJ2-7|.|TRBV7-9
TGTGCCAGCAGCCTGGGGCTGGGGATAGGGCAGTACTTC
CASSLGLGIGQYF
>.|15|TRBJ1-1|TRBD1|TRBV5-8
TGTGCCAGCAGCTTGGGAAGGGGGCGCGGGACTGAAGCTTTCTTT
CASSLGRGRGTEAFF
>.|17|TRBJ2-1|TRBD2|TRBV4-1
TGCGCCAGCAGCCAACCTAAAGCGGGGCCTTCCTACAATGAGCAGTTCTTC
CASSQPKAGPSYNEQFF
>.|15|TRBJ1-2|TRBD1|TRBV6-5
TGTGCCAGCAGTTATGCCATCACAGGGGGGGACGGCTACACCTTC
CASSYAITGGDGYTF
>.|14|TRBJ1-3|.|TRBV28
TGTGCCAGCTCAAAGATGGGAAGGGGCAACACCATATATTTT
CASSKMGRGNTIYF
>.|13|TRBJ1-1|.|TRBV10-3
TGTGCCATCAAAACCGGGGAGGAAGAAAAAGCTTTCTTT
CAIKTGEEEKAFF
>.|12|TRBJ1-1|.|TRBV18
TGTGCCAGCTCACCGAGGACAGTAGAAGCTTTCTTT
CASSPRTVEAFF
>once|16|TRBJ1-3|.|TRBV18
TGTGCCAGCTCACCACAAGAACAGGAGACTGGAAACACCATATATTTT
CASSPQEQETGNTIYF
>.|14|TRBJ1-1|.|TRBV7-9
TGTGCCAGCAGCCGCCTAGAGGGTCGGACTGAAGCTTTCTTT
CASSRLEGRTEAFF
>.|14|TRBJ1-1|TRBD1|TRBV4-1
TGCGCCAGCAGCTCACAGGGGTTGGTGACTGAAGCTTTCTTT
CASSSQGLVTEAFF